These 27 T cell receptor beta chains were sequenced from one sample in a study of identical twins. TCRdb re-derived calls from the 5' RACE reads in MiXCR, one entry per CDR3 protein. The profile covers a few hundred thousand distinct CDR3 sequences, with approximately 13% appearing a single time and around 6.9% taken by the ten largest. The data were also submitted as part of a second study, on yellow fever vaccine responses in identical twins.

Material: CD8+ T cells sorted from blood. The receptors were gathered from a woman aged 18-29 years in good health.

This clonotype was counted between two and nine times. The chain links TRBV2 to TRBJ1-1; D possibly corresponds to TRBD1 (5 bases). The V and J ends lost 11 bases and 3 bases respectively, with 10 bases between them. Germline CDR1 and CDR2: SNHLY and FYNNEI. The CDR3 runs to 11 residues. The DNA for the CDR3 is TGTGCCGACCGGGACCACACTGAAGCTTTCTTT. Translation gives CADRDHTEAFF.

The chain carries TRBV20-1 and TRBJ2-5; the D gene is possibly TRBD2 (6 bases). The CDR3 contains 14 residues. The V end was cut by 5 bases, the J end by 2 bases, with 15 bases between. Germline loops: CDR1 DFQATT, CDR2 SNEGSKA (reference sequence). The DNA for the CDR3 is TGCAGTGCTGGCGACGGGAGTCAACAAGAGACCCAGTACTTC. It is translated as CSAGDGSQQETQYF.

DNA for the CDR3: TGTGCCAGCAGTTTAACTGCTCCCGCAGATACGCAGTATTTT. As protein: CASSLTAPADTQYF. The chain links TRBV12-3 or TRBV12-4 to TRBJ2-3; D unresolved. The V end lost 2 bases, the J end lost 4 bases, and 10 bases lay between the germline ends. This CDR3 contains 14 residues.

This clonotype was observed a handful of times. The chain joins TRBV7-9 to TRBJ1-2, with TRBD1 matching 9 bases. V gave up 1 base and J gave up 3 bases; unmatched junction bases: 3. Germline V lookup: CDR1 SEHNR, CDR2 FQNEAQ (reference sequence). This CDR3 region has 15 residues. CDR3 residues: CASSLVTGGDYGYTF. For the CDR3, the DNA is TGTGCCAGCAGCTTAGTGACAGGGGGTGACTATGGCTACACCTTC.

The V and J genes are TRBV5-6 and TRBJ2-1; TRBD2 aligns across 13 bases. The V segment lost 3 bases and the J segment 8 bases; nucleotides outside the gene matches: 8. This CDR3 spans 16 amino acids. Germline CDR1 reads SGHDT; CDR2 reads YYEEEE. The CDR3 loop reads CASSSVTSGRADEQFF. The CDR3 coding sequence is TGTGCCAGCAGCTCGGTTACTAGCGGGAGGGCCGATGAGCAGTTCTTC.

The chain links TRBV2 to TRBJ2-7; possible D gene TRBD2, 7 bases. V lost 3 bases and J 3 bases, leaving 18 bases between the germline ends. The CDR3 is 16 residues long. Germline CDR1 is SNHLY and CDR2 is FYNNEI. This chain's CDR3 is CASSEGGAGVNYEQYF. The CDR3 bases are TGTGCCAGCAGTGAGGGGGGGGCTGGAGTGAACTACGAGCAGTACTTC.

This clonotype was seen many times. This chain connects TRBV3-1 to TRBJ2-1; D possibly uses TRBD1 or TRBD2 (6 bases each). Trimming left V 4 bases short and J 0 bases short, with 16 bases between. CDR3 size: 17 residues. CDR1 and CDR2 from the germline V gene are LGHDT and YNNKEL (reference sequence). The CDR3 bases are TGTGCCAGCAGCCCTCAGGTGGGGGGCCTCTCCTACAATGAGCAGTTCTTC. It is translated as CASSPQVGGLSYNEQFF.

This clonotype was counted ten times or more. This rearrangement joins TRBV20-1 to TRBJ1-1; a weak D match, TRBD1 (6 bases). The V gene lost 4 bases and the J gene lost 3 bases, with 12 bases spanning the gap. The CDR3 is 13 residues long. Germline V gives CDR1 DFQATT, CDR2 SNEGSKA (reference sequence). The CDR3 loop is CSAIHRAYTEAFF. The CDR3 bases are TGCAGTGCTATCCACAGGGCTTACACTGAAGCTTTCTTT.

The V and J genes are TRBV7-6 and TRBJ1-5, with TRBD1 matching over 12 bases. The germline CDR1 and CDR2 sequences are SGHVS and FNYEAQ. J lost 6 bases, V lost 1 base, and 1 base had no gene match. The CDR3 runs 15 residues. The CDR3 spells CASSLGGQGAQPQHF. CDR3 nucleotides: TGTGCCAGCAGCTTAGGGGGACAGGGGGCTCAGCCCCAGCATTTT.

The chain has TRBV27 and TRBJ2-7; D gene unclear. The V gene's germline CDR1 is MNHEY and CDR2 SMNVEV (reference sequence). CDR3 length: 14 residues. The V gene lost 0 bases and the J gene lost 2 bases, with 8 bases spanning the gap. DNA of the CDR3: TGTGCCAGCAGTTTATCCCCGGCCGCCTACGAGCAGTACTTC. Translation gives CASSLSPAAYEQYF.

The chain joins TRBV6-5 to TRBJ2-1; D perhaps matches TRBD1 (6 bases). The V end lost 0 bases, the J end lost 8 bases, and 17 bases lay between the germline ends. The germline V gene encodes CDR1 MNHEY and CDR2 SVGAGI. This CDR3 spans 16 amino acids. The CDR3 coding sequence is TGTGCCAGCAGTTACTCGACAGTTAGCGAGGGGGATGAGCAGTTCTTC. Its protein is CASSYSTVSEGDEQFF.

The chain employs TRBV10-2 and TRBJ1-5; possibly TRBD1 for D (5 bases). Trimming took 6 bases from V and 9 from J, leaving 15 bases between them. This CDR3 spans 13 amino acids. Germline V lookup: CDR1 WSHSY, CDR2 SAAADI. In nucleotides, the CDR3 is TGCGCCAGCAGCTACGGGGCCGAGAGGCCCCAGCATTTT. This gives the protein CASSYGAERPQHF.

This clonotype was observed a handful of times. The gene calls are TRBV6-2 or TRBV6-3 and TRBJ2-2; 11 bases line up with TRBD2. Trimming removed 4 bases from V and 7 bases from J; junction bases left unmatched: 2. This CDR3 is built from 14 residues. Germline CDR1 is MNHEY and CDR2 is SVGEGT. CDR3 sequence: CASSSGLAVGELFF. The CDR3 DNA follows: TGTGCCAGCAGTTCGGGACTAGCGGTCGGGGAGCTGTTTTTT.

This clonotype was detected many times. The gene calls are TRBV4-2 and TRBJ2-3; 7 positions agree with TRBD2. The V segment lost 0 bases and the J segment 4 bases; nucleotides outside the gene matches: 10. Looked up from germline, CDR1 is LGHNA and CDR2 is YNFKEQ. The CDR3 covers 17 residues. This CDR3 is CASSQDSGGGPADTQYF. The CDR3 region has the DNA TGTGCCAGCAGCCAAGATTCTGGGGGAGGGCCCGCAGATACGCAGTATTTT.

This clonotype was counted a few times. V gene TRBV13 combines with J gene TRBJ2-3; 11 bases match TRBD1. This CDR3 comprises 16 residues. From germline, CDR1 is PRHDT and CDR2 FYEKMQ (reference sequence). V lost 4 bases, J lost 2 bases, and 5 bases stayed unmatched. The CDR3 DNA sequence: TGTGCCAGCAGCTCTGGACAGGGGGCTTCCACAGATACGCAGTATTTT. Its translation: CASSSGQGASTDTQYF.

V and J are TRBV20-1 and TRBJ2-5; 9 bases map to TRBD1. V trimming: 4 bases; J trimming: 0 bases; junction bases outside the gene matches: 15. Germline CDR1 reads DFQATT; CDR2 reads SNEGSKA (reference sequence). This CDR3 contains 18 residues. CDR3 loop: CSATDRDRERKYQETQYF. CDR3 bases: TGCAGTGCTACGGACCGGGACAGGGAAAGAAAGTACCAAGAGACCCAGTACTTC.

The sample holds many counts of this clonotype. This chain links TRBV27 with TRBJ2-3; 10 bases are a match to TRBD1. CDR3 length equals 15 residues. Losses at the gene ends were 5 bases for V and 3 bases for J; bases not matched to a gene: 5. The germline CDR1 and CDR2 sequences are MNHEY and SMNVEV (reference sequence). The CDR3 is CASSPRDRGTDTQYF. As DNA, the CDR3 is TGTGCCAGCAGTCCGCGGGACAGGGGAACAGATACGCAGTATTTT.

This clonotype was counted ten times or more. This chain links TRBV24-1 with TRBJ2-1; 8 positions match TRBD1. This CDR3 comprises 12 residues. The V and J ends lost 9 bases and 8 bases, in that order; junction bases with no gene match: 5. Germline V CDR1 and CDR2: KGHDR, SFDVKD. The CDR3 region has the DNA TGTGCCACCTCCGACAGGGGACATGAGCAGTTCTTC. The encoded protein is CATSDRGHEQFF.

The count of this clonotype is one. V usage is TRBV6-1 and J usage is TRBJ1-1; unclear D gene. CDR3 size: 13 residues. V lost 8 bases and J 4 bases, leaving 14 bases between the germline ends. CDR1 is MNHNS and CDR2 is SASEGT in the germline V gene. The CDR3 here is CASWVRTGTEAFF. The DNA of the CDR3 is TGTGCCAGCTGGGTACGGACTGGCACTGAAGCTTTCTTT.

This clonotype was observed at least ten times. CDR3 DNA: TGTGCCAGCAGCTTCGGGGGGCCCAATTCACCCCTCCACTTT. Its translation is CASSFGGPNSPLHF. The J gene is TRBJ1-6, the V gene TRBV5-6; D is perhaps TRBD1 (6 bases). The germline CDR1 and CDR2 sequences are SGHDT and YYEEEE. This CDR3 has 14 amino acids. V lost 2 bases and J 7 bases, leaving 10 bases between the germline ends. Variable domain in full (rest from reference TRBV5-6 and TRBJ1-6): DAGVTQSPTHLIKTRGQQVTLRCSPKSGHDTVSWYQQALGQGPQFIFQYYEEEERQRGNFPDRFSGHQFPNYSSELNVNALLLGDSALYLCASSFGGPNSPLHFGNGTRLTVT.

The chain joins TRBV7-9 to TRBJ2-2, with D perhaps TRBD1 (6 bases). Looked up from germline, CDR1 is SEHNR and CDR2 is FQNEAQ (reference sequence). The CDR3 spans 13 residues. V gave up 4 bases and J gave up 6 bases, with 9 bases separating them. CDR3 sequence (DNA): TGTGCCAGCAGCTACGGACAGCCCGGGGAGCTGTTTTTT. Its protein is CASSYGQPGELFF.

The V call is TRBV7-2, the J call TRBJ2-3, with no clear D. The germline V and J ends were trimmed by 1 base and 2 bases, with 13 bases remaining between them. The germline gives CDR1 SGHTA, CDR2 FQGNSA. The CDR3 consists of 16 residues. CDR3 amino acids: CASSLVIVWPTDTQYF. The CDR3 coding sequence is TGTGCCAGCAGCTTAGTGATAGTGTGGCCCACAGATACGCAGTATTTT.

V is TRBV5-4 and J is TRBJ2-1, with D uncertain. V was trimmed by 0 bases and J by 8 bases, leaving 12 bases between them. The CDR3 loop spans 14 amino acids. CDR1 and CDR2 from the germline V gene are SGHNT and YYREEE (reference sequence). The CDR3 is CASSLVVSKDEQFF. The CDR3 DNA follows: TGTGCCAGCAGCTTGGTCGTTTCAAAGGATGAGCAGTTCTTC.

The rearrangement uses TRBV28 and TRBJ2-5; TRBD2 matches at 12 bases. The CDR3 loop spans 18 amino acids. Germline-derived CDR1 and CDR2 are MDHEN and SYDVKM. V lost 1 base to trimming and J lost 4 bases; unmatched junction nucleotides: 10. The CDR3 DNA is TGTGCCAGCAGTTTATCCCGAGGACTAGCGGGACACCTAGAGACCCAGTACTTC. Translating it yields CASSLSRGLAGHLETQYF.

This clonotype was detected many times. This sequence joins TRBV5-1 and TRBJ2-7; D perhaps matches TRBD2 (6 bases). V was shortened by 1 base and J by 7 bases, with 24 bases between the two germline ends. In germline, CDR1 is SGHRS, CDR2 YFSETQ. This CDR3 has 17 residues. CDR3 residues: CASSLSTRDPGRGEQYF. The CDR3 DNA follows: TGCGCCAGCAGCTTGTCTACCCGGGACCCGGGCCGGGGGGAGCAGTACTTC.

This clonotype was counted a few times. The chain is built from TRBV5-6 and TRBJ1-1; maybe TRBD1 (5 bases). CDR3 length equals 13 residues. Germline V gene data show CDR1 as SGHDT and CDR2 as YYEEEE. V lost 6 bases and J 0 bases, leaving 9 bases between the germline ends. Here the CDR3 reads CASNSGLNTEAFF. The CDR3 nucleotides read TGTGCCAGCAATTCAGGGCTGAACACTGAAGCTTTCTTT.

This chain uses TRBV5-1 with TRBJ1-4; 9 bases match TRBD1. Germline loops: CDR1 SGHRS, CDR2 YFSETQ. The V segment lost 0 bases and the J segment 7 bases; nucleotides outside the gene matches: 4. The CDR3 length is 15 residues. The CDR3 loop is CASSLGTGVIEKLFF. Here the CDR3 DNA reads TGCGCCAGCAGCTTGGGGACAGGGGTGATTGAAAAACTGTTTTTT.